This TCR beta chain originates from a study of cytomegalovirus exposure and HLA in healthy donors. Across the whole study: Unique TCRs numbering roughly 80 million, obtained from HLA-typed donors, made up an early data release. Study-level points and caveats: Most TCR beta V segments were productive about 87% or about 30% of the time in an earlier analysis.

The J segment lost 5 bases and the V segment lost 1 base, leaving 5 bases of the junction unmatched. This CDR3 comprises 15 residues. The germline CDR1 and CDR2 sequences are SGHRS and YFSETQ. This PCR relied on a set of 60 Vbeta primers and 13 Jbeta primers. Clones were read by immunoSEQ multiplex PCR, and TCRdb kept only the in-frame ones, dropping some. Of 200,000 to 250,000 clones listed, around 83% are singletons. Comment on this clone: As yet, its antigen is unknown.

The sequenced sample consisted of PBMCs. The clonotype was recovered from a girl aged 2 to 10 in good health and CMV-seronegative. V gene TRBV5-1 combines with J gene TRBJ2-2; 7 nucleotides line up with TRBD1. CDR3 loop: CASSLKGAGTGELFF. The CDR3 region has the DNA TGCGCCAGCAGCTTGAAGGGGGCAGGGACCGGGGAGCTGTTTTTT.